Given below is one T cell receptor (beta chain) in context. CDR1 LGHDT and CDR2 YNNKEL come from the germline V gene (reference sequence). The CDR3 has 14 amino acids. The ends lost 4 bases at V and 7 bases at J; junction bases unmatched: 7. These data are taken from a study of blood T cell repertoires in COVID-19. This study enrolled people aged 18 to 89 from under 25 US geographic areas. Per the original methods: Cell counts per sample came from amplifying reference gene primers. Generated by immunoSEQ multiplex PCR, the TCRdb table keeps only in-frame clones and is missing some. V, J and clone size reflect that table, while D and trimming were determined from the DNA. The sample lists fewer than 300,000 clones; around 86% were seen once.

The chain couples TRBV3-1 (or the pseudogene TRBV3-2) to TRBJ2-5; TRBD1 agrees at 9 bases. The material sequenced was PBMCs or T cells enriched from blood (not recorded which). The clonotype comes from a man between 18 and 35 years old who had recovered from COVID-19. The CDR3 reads CASSPGQGVGTQYF. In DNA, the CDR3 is TGTGCCAGCAGCCCGGGACAGGGAGTAGGGACCCAGTACTTC.